A selection of T cell receptor beta chains follows, all from one sample in a study of CD8+CD57+ T cells in acquired aplastic anemia. One entry per CDR3 protein, called by TCRdb with MiXCR from the reads. The sample shows 100,000 to 150,000 distinct CDR3 sequences, 30% to 45% of them seen only once. Sequencing input: sorted CD4+, CD8+, or CD8+CD57+ T cells (not recorded which) from PBMCs. The source is a human donor with aplastic anemia. CDR3s include the opening cysteine and the closing phenylalanine or tryptophan. Fields, in order: CDR3 protein, CDR3 DNA, J gene, clone size, D gene, V gene. The D gene is left open where the match is weak. The listing skips clone size in some rows; elsewhere it reads once, few, many or a size class.

CASSLEQGTYNEQFF | TGTGCCAGCAGCTTGGAACAGGGAACCTACAATGAGCAGTTCTTC | TRBJ2-1 | many | . | TRBV5-4
CASRLNLGRRTSYNSPLHF | TGTGCCAGCAGACTCAACCTCGGACGGCGAACCTCCTATAATTCACCCCTCCACTTT | TRBJ1-6 | . | . | TRBV27
CASSSYGQGTRTQYF | TGTGCCAGCAGCTCCTACGGACAGGGGACGAGGACCCAGTACTTC | TRBJ2-5 | . | TRBD1 | TRBV7-8
CASSADMVATNEKLFF | TGTGCCAGCAGTGCGGACATGGTCGCAACTAATGAAAAACTGTTTTTT | TRBJ1-4 | . | . | TRBV6-1
CASSRATGEKLFF | TGCGCCAGCAGCAGGGCGACAGGGGAAAAACTGTTTTTT | TRBJ1-4 | many | TRBD1 | TRBV4-1
CASSEYEKGTEAFF | TGTGCCAGCAGTGAGTACGAAAAGGGCACTGAAGCTTTCTTT | TRBJ1-1 | many | . | TRBV6-1
CASSLESAGESYNSPLHF | TGTGCCAGCAGCTTAGAAAGCGCGGGGGAATCCTATAATTCACCCCTCCACTTT | TRBJ1-6 | many | . | TRBV11-2
CASREDREINEQFF | TGTGCCAGCAGAGAAGACAGGGAGATCAATGAGCAGTTCTTC | TRBJ2-1 | once | TRBD1 | TRBV28
CASSLSVQGYTF | TGTGCCAGCAGCCTCAGTGTTCAGGGCTACACCTTC | TRBJ1-2 | many | . | TRBV5-6
CASSRIQGVSVNTEAFF | TGTGCCAGTAGTAGAATACAGGGTGTTTCGGTAAACACTGAAGCTTTCTTT | TRBJ1-1 | many | . | TRBV19
CASSFGRAISGNTIYF | TGTGCCAGCAGTTTCGGCAGGGCGATTTCTGGAAACACCATATATTTT | TRBJ1-3 | many | . | TRBV6-5
CSASRGTATEAFF | TGCAGTGCCAGCAGGGGGACAGCCACTGAAGCTTTCTTT | TRBJ1-1 | . | TRBD1 | TRBV20-1